The 6 T cell receptor beta chains listed next were all sequenced from one sample in a study of beta chain features in type 1 diabetes. Since all of the isolated RNA was reverse transcribed, expressed TCRB transcripts were what got sequenced. Using immunoSEQ multiplex PCR, the repertoire was profiled, and TCRdb retains in-frame clones only, with some absent. The table has almost 350,000 clones, under 8.5% seen once; the top ten hold approximately 0.47%. Sequencing was done on a sample of central memory CD4+ T cells from blood. These receptors all come from a young woman in good health.

The chain links TRBV7-2 to TRBJ2-5; D is perhaps TRBD1 (6 bases). Trimming removed 8 bases from V and 2 bases from J, with 18 bases in between. CDR1 is SGHTA, CDR2 FQGNSA, per germline. The CDR3 has 15 residues. CDR3 amino acids: CASGMSPQGQETQYF. The CDR3 nucleotides are TGTGCCAGCGGGATGAGCCCACAGGGTCAAGAGACCCAGTACTTC.

The chain uses TRBV7-3 and TRBJ1-1; D remains unclear. V lost 4 bases and J lost 1, with 7 bases in between. There are 13 residues in the CDR3. Germline CDR1 SGHTA, CDR2 FQGTGA. The CDR3 is CASSSQPNTEAFF. For the CDR3, the DNA is TGTGCCAGCAGCTCCCAACCGAACACTGAAGCTTTCTTT.

The V call is TRBV21-1, the J call TRBJ2-2; TRBD2 is the table's D call and was not checked against the DNA. TRBV21-1 is described as a pseudogene. This CDR3 contains 17 residues. CDR3 protein: CASSKGGGLEDTGELFF. The CDR3 DNA is TGTGCCAGCAGCAAAGGGGGTGGACTAGAAGACACCGGGGAGCTGTTTTTT.

Many counts were recorded for this clone. The chain is built from TRBV29-1 and TRBJ1-1; 8 bases fit TRBD1. Germline CDR1 is SQVTM and CDR2 is ANQGSEA. The CDR3 has 13 residues. V lost 7 bases and J lost 3; bases outside the gene matches: 7. The DNA for the CDR3 is TGCAGCGGCGGACAGGGTGGTTACACTGAAGCTTTCTTT. This sequence encodes CSGGQGGYTEAFF.

This clone has more than one count but fewer than ten. The same CDR3 also results from other DNA sequences found in this sample. The CDR3 bases are TGTGCCAGCAGCTTAGCGGGAGTTGGGTACGAGCAGTACTTC. Translated, it gives CASSLAGVGYEQYF. This chain connects TRBV7-2 to TRBJ2-7; perhaps TRBD2 as D (5 bases). V was cut by 0 bases and J by 4 bases, with 10 bases left in between. The CDR3 runs to 14 residues. Per the germline V gene, CDR1 is SGHTA and CDR2 is FQGNSA.

This clone was counted between two and nine times. This chain's CDR3 is CASSLERARYNEQFF. The CDR3, as DNA: TGTGCCAGCAGCTTAGAGAGGGCCAGATACAATGAGCAGTTCTTC. This rearrangement joins TRBV11-2 to TRBJ2-1; weak D call: TRBD2 (5 bases). The CDR3 is 15 residues long. The V and J ends lost 0 bases and 4 bases respectively, with 10 bases between them. Germline CDR1 and CDR2: SGHAT and FQNNGV.